Below, 28 T cell receptor beta chains from the same sample are listed, as sequenced in a study of T cells in localized non-small cell lung cancer. TCRdb keeps only in-frame clones here, not all; method: immunoSEQ multiplex PCR. The sample contains 65,000 to 95,000 clones, about three quarters of which appear only once. Source: PBMCs, taken before any cancer treatment. These receptors all come from a man aged 35-75 years with stage II squamous cell lung carcinoma.

The V gene is TRBV28, the J gene TRBJ2-7; TRBD2 agrees at 13 bases. The V gene's germline CDR1 is MDHEN and CDR2 SYDVKM. Losses at the gene ends were 6 bases for V and 6 bases for J; bases not matched to a gene: 17. This CDR3 is built from 18 residues. This CDR3 is CASRQRTSGSTRRPEQYF. CDR3 in DNA: TGTGCCAGCAGACAAAGGACTAGCGGGAGCACAAGGCGTCCCGAGCAGTACTTC.

This chain joins TRBV11-2 and TRBJ2-1, with D uncertain. This CDR3 is built from 12 residues. The V end lost 1 base, the J end lost 8 bases, and 6 bases lay between the germline ends. Germline CDR1 is SGHAT and CDR2 is FQNNGV. CDR3 residues: CASSLALDEQFF. The CDR3 DNA reads as TGTGCCAGCAGCTTAGCCCTAGATGAGCAGTTCTTC. Based on the CDR3 plus reference TRBV11-2 and TRBJ2-1, the full variable domain is EAGVAQSPRYKIIEKRQSVAFWCNPISGHATLYWYQQILGQGPKLLIQFQNNGVVDDSQLPKDRFSAERLKGVDSTLKIQPAKLEDSAVYLCASSLALDEQFFGPGTRLTVL.

This clone was recorded a few times. The chain combines TRBV7-6 with TRBJ1-6, with TRBD1 identical over 9 bases. The CDR3 consists of 14 residues. Germline V gene sequence: CDR1 SGHVS, CDR2 FNYEAQ. J lost 7 bases, V lost 3 bases, and 1 base had no gene match. DNA for the CDR3: TGTGCCAGCAGCTTCGGGACAGGGAATTCACCCCTCCACTTT. The encoded protein is CASSFGTGNSPLHF.

This chain joins TRBV4-1 and TRBJ1-4, with D uncertain. Trimming cost V 2 bases and J 5 bases, with 12 bases left between them. This CDR3 region has 15 residues. CDR1 and CDR2 from the germline V gene are MGHRA and YSYEKL. The CDR3 bases are TGCGCCAGCAGCCAATCAGACCGAAAAAATGAAAAACTGTTTTTT. This encodes CASSQSDRKNEKLFF.

V usage is TRBV2 and J usage is TRBJ2-5; the D gene is possibly TRBD1 (5 bases). The CDR3 has 13 residues. V lost 7 bases and J lost 1, with 10 bases in between. CDR1 and CDR2 (germline): SNHLY, FYNNEI. CDR3 sequence: CASIHRLQETQYF. In DNA, the CDR3 is TGTGCCAGCATCCACAGGCTCCAAGAGACCCAGTACTTC.

J is TRBJ2-3 and V is TRBV30, with 7 bases lining up with TRBD2. The CDR3 totals 14 residues. Germline V lookup: CDR1 GTSNPN, CDR2 SVGIG (reference sequence). The junction had 8 bases not matched to a gene; V was cut back by 7 bases and J by 1 base. This chain's CDR3 is CAYLLAERTDTQYF. CDR3 DNA sequence: TGTGCCTACCTCCTAGCGGAGCGCACAGATACGCAGTATTTT.

This chain joins TRBV7-2 and TRBJ1-2; 12 bases agree with TRBD1. Germline V gene lookup returns CDR1 SGHTA and CDR2 FQGNSA. V was clipped by 5 bases and J by 6 bases; unmatched bases: 10. The CDR3 sequence is 16 residues long. CDR3 sequence reads: CASSQGSGTGGNGYTF. CDR3 in DNA: TGTGCCAGCAGCCAGGGATCCGGGACAGGGGGCAATGGCTACACCTTC. The whole variable domain, filled in from reference TRBV7-2 and TRBJ1-2, reads GAGVSQSPSNKVTEKGKDVELRCDPISGHTALYWYRQSLGQGLEFLIYFQGNSAPDKSGLPSDRFSAERTGGSVSTLTIQRTQQEDSAVYLCASSQGSGTGGNGYTFGSGTRLTVV.

V gene TRBV6-6 combines with J gene TRBJ2-5; possibly TRBD1 for D (6 bases). The V end lost 2 bases, the J end lost 5 bases, and 12 bases lay between the germline ends. CDR1 MNHNY and CDR2 SVGAGI come from the germline V gene (reference sequence). The CDR3 is made up of 14 amino acids. CDR3 region: CASSYAGAEETQYF. CDR3 in DNA: TGTGCCAGCAGTTACGCAGGGGCAGAGGAGACCCAGTACTTC.

The J gene is TRBJ1-2, the V gene TRBV29-1; 8 nucleotides align to TRBD1. V gave up 3 bases and J gave up 8 bases; unmatched junction bases: 5. The CDR3 extends over 12 amino acids. CDR1 is SQVTM and CDR2 is ANQGSEA in the germline V gene. CDR3: CSVDRQGKGYTF. In DNA form, the CDR3 reads TGCAGCGTTGATAGACAGGGGAAGGGCTACACCTTC.

The chain recombines TRBV5-4 with TRBJ1-2, with a possible D match to TRBD1 (6 bases). The CDR3 has 16 amino acids. Germline V gene data show CDR1 as SGHNT and CDR2 as YYREEE (reference sequence). Trimming shortened V by 3 bases and J by 4 bases, and 19 bases separated the two germline ends. The CDR3 bases are TGTGCCAGCAGCTCCCCTGGGGGGGCAGGGGCCTATGGCTACACCTTC. Translation gives CASSSPGGAGAYGYTF.

V usage is TRBV6-5 and J usage is TRBJ2-7; D possibly corresponds to TRBD1 (5 bases). The CDR3 contains 14 residues. Germline CDR1 and CDR2: MNHEY and SVGAGI. V was shortened by 6 bases and J by 3 bases, with 15 bases between the two germline ends. The CDR3: CASSRALGIYEQYF. For the CDR3, the DNA is TGTGCCAGCAGCAGGGCTCTGGGGATCTACGAGCAGTACTTC.

The rearrangement links TRBV6-1 to TRBJ2-1; the D is unclear. The CDR3 has 12 amino acids. CDR1 is MNHNS and CDR2 is SASEGT in the germline V gene. V was pared by 7 bases and J by 7 bases, with 11 bases between. This chain's CDR3 is CASTSRVNEQFF. The CDR3 DNA follows: TGTGCCAGCACCTCAAGGGTAAATGAGCAGTTCTTC.

The rearrangement joins TRBV9 to TRBJ2-2; 8 bases line up with TRBD2. From germline, CDR1 is SGDLS and CDR2 YYNGEE. V was pared by 0 bases and J by 0 bases, with 1 base of the junction left unmatched. This CDR3 spans 16 amino acids. The CDR3 sequence: CASSVGGRTNTGELFF. DNA of the CDR3: TGTGCCAGCAGCGTAGGCGGGAGGACGAACACCGGGGAGCTGTTTTTT.

This chain uses TRBV2 with TRBJ2-2; unclear D gene. CDR3 length equals 12 residues. V was trimmed by 4 bases and J by 4 bases, leaving 4 bases between them. Looked up from germline, CDR1 is SNHLY and CDR2 is FYNNEI. CDR3 sequence (DNA): TGTGCCAGCAGTGCGGGCACCGGGGAGCTGTTTTTT. It specifies CASSAGTGELFF.

The V and J genes are TRBV28 and TRBJ1-4; TRBD1 agrees at 9 bases. Germline-derived CDR1 and CDR2 are MDHEN and SYDVKM. There are 17 residues in the CDR3. The ends lost 6 bases at V and 3 bases at J; junction bases unmatched: 11. CDR3 protein: CASSAPGQGRANEKLFF. CDR3 in DNA: TGTGCCAGCAGCGCACCGGGACAGGGTAGAGCTAATGAAAAACTGTTTTTT.

To note about this clone: The sample contains more than one DNA sequence encoding this CDR3. V usage is TRBV6-5 and J usage is TRBJ1-2; D is possibly TRBD1 (5 bases). This CDR3 is 13 amino acids long. In germline, CDR1 is MNHEY, CDR2 SVGAGI. Trimming shortened V by 5 bases and J by 4 bases, and 11 bases separated the two germline ends. The CDR3 nucleotides read TGTGCCAGCAGTCCGGGACGGACCTATGGCTACACCTTC. As protein: CASSPGRTYGYTF.

This clone has more than one count but fewer than ten. This chain joins TRBV19 and TRBJ1-2; no clear D. The V and J ends lost 5 bases and 4 bases respectively, with 8 bases between them. The CDR3 is made up of 12 amino acids. CDR1 and CDR2 from the germline V gene are LNHDA and SQIVND (reference sequence). The CDR3 bases are TGTGCCAGTAGTGAACACAGCTATGGCTACACCTTC. Amino acids: CASSEHSYGYTF.

The V call is TRBV28, the J call TRBJ2-7; 9 nucleotides align to TRBD2. Germline V gene data show CDR1 as MDHEN and CDR2 as SYDVKM. There are 15 residues in the CDR3. With 6 bases clipped from V and 1 base from J, the junction kept 7 bases outside the gene matches. The CDR3 DNA is TGTGCCAGCAGCCCCTTGACTAGCGGATCCTACGAGCAGTACTTC. Translation: CASSPLTSGSYEQYF.

This clone occurred once. This chain joins TRBV14 and TRBJ2-7; TRBD1 is a possible D gene (5 bases). The V gene's germline CDR1 is SGHDN and CDR2 FVKESK. The CDR3 loop spans 14 amino acids. V lost 5 bases and J 0 bases, leaving 11 bases between the germline ends. CDR3 region: CASSRGKVSYEQYF. Here the CDR3 DNA reads TGTGCCAGCAGCAGGGGTAAGGTCTCCTACGAGCAGTACTTC.

The rearrangement links TRBV27 to TRBJ1-2, with no clear D. The CDR3 runs 13 residues. CDR1 and CDR2 (germline): MNHEY, SMNVEV (reference sequence). V lost 4 bases and J 3 bases, leaving 9 bases between the germline ends. The DNA of the CDR3 is TGTGCCAGCAGTTCACAGAACCACTATGGCTACACCTTC. Its protein is CASSSQNHYGYTF.

A remark on this clone: A read error is possible here, since a much larger clone lies one base away. The CDR3: CASRVPGGTEAFF. DNA of the CDR3: TGCGCCAGCAGGGTCCCGGGCGGCACTGAAGCTTTCTTT. J is TRBJ1-1 and V is TRBV5-1, with no clear D. V lost 5 bases and J 4 bases, leaving 12 bases between the germline ends. The germline gives CDR1 SGHRS, CDR2 YFSETQ. The CDR3 extends over 13 amino acids.

Worth noting for this clone: Compared with germline, one end of the junction differs, possibly owing to a read error. The genes are TRBV5-1 and TRBJ1-1; D ambiguous. The CDR3 covers 13 residues. Germline-derived CDR1 and CDR2 are SGHRS and YFSETQ. In DNA form, the CDR3 reads TGCGCCAGCAGCTTGGACACAGTACCTGAGGCTTTCTTT. Protein product: CASSLDTVPEAFF.

The rearrangement uses TRBV9 and TRBJ2-7, with TRBD2 identical over 8 bases. The CDR3 spans 12 residues. Germline V gives CDR1 SGDLS, CDR2 YYNGEE. V gave up 3 bases and J gave up 6 bases; unmatched junction bases: 2. The CDR3 DNA sequence: TGTGCCAGCAGCGACGGGGGGGCCGAGCAGTACTTC. Protein sequence: CASSDGGAEQYF.

This rearrangement joins TRBV18 to TRBJ1-2; D perhaps matches TRBD1 (5 bases). There are 13 residues in the CDR3. Germline V lookup: CDR1 KGHSH, CDR2 LQKENI. V gave up 8 bases and J gave up 0 bases, with 10 bases separating them. CDR3 in amino acids: CASGARANYGYTF. The CDR3 region has the DNA TGTGCCAGCGGGGCCAGAGCTAACTATGGCTACACCTTC.

This clone came up once. The chain recombines TRBV2 with TRBJ1-5; perhaps TRBD1 as D (6 bases). The CDR3 length is 16 residues. The germline CDR1 and CDR2 sequences are SNHLY and FYNNEI. The V end was cut by 6 bases, the J end by 0 bases, with 15 bases between. The CDR3 loop is CASSYSTGISNQPQHF. Here the CDR3 DNA reads TGTGCCAGCAGCTACAGCACAGGGATTAGCAATCAGCCCCAGCATTTT.

This clone showed up just once. CDR3: CASSLNNFLEQYF. The DNA for the CDR3 is TGTGCCAGCAGCTTAAATAACTTTCTCGAGCAGTACTTC. The chain recombines TRBV7-2 with TRBJ2-7; D not resolved. The V and J ends lost 2 bases and 6 bases respectively, with 11 bases between them. The CDR3 spans 13 residues. Per the germline V gene, CDR1 is SGHTA and CDR2 is FQGNSA.

This chain joins TRBV10-3 and TRBJ2-3; 13 nucleotides agree with TRBD2. CDR3 length: 14 amino acids. With 4 bases clipped from V and 6 bases from J, the junction kept 1 base outside the gene matches. The germline V gene has CDR1 ENHRY and CDR2 SYGVKD. Written as DNA, the CDR3 is TGTGCCATCAGTGGGACTAGCGGGAGTGATACGCAGTATTTT. It translates to CAISGTSGSDTQYF.

The CDR3 sequence is CASSESLVMSYEQYF. CDR3 bases: TGTGCCAGCAGTGAATCTCTAGTGATGTCCTACGAGCAGTACTTC. J is TRBJ2-7 and V is TRBV6-1; D gene uncertain. This CDR3 has 15 residues. CDR1 and CDR2 (germline): MNHNS, SASEGT. Trimming pared 2 bases from V and 1 base from J, leaving 12 bases between.